This T cell receptor (beta chain) appears in the sequencing data of a study of cytomegalovirus exposure and HLA in healthy donors. V was pared by 3 bases and J by 1 base, with 5 bases of the junction left unmatched. The CDR3 contains 15 residues. The germline V gene encodes CDR1 KGHSH and CDR2 LQKENI. Concerning this clone: Its cognate antigen is unknown.

Amplification used 60 Vbeta primers and 13 Jbeta primers. Clones were sequenced by immunoSEQ multiplex PCR, and TCRdb holds only the in-frame ones, with some missing. The profile shows under 120,000 clones, roughly 69% of them singletons. Findings and limits, study-wide: Prior analysis indicated that the majority of TCR beta V segments exhibited productivity approximately 87% or approximately 30% of the time.

The chain joins TRBV18 to TRBJ1-1; 7 nucleotides line up with TRBD1. The specimen was PBMCs. The sequence came from a man aged 25-40 years in good health and CMV-seropositive. CDR3 nucleotide sequence: TGTGCCAGCTCACCCCCGGGACAGAGGAACACTGAAGCTTTCTTT. Encoded protein: CASSPPGQRNTEAFF.